The 21 T cell receptor beta chains in this list originate from one sample, sequenced in a study of a mutant IDH1 vaccine in newly diagnosed glioma. Time point specified: week 35, safety follow-up. Doses comprised 300 ug of mutant IDH1 20-mer peptide each, plus topical imiquimod. Only in-frame clones appear in the TCRdb table, and some are missing; sequencing was by immunoSEQ multiplex PCR. The table has 45,000 or so clones, 88% seen once. These TCRs' antigens remain unknown. The sample in question was PBMCs, obtained from a glioma patient whose treatment included an IDH1 peptide vaccine. The receptors were gathered from a woman aged 40 to 50 with glioma.

J is TRBJ2-3 and V is TRBV2, with 9 bases matching TRBD2. V lost 1 base to trimming and J lost 1 base; unmatched junction nucleotides: 0. There are 15 residues in the CDR3. From germline, CDR1 is SNHLY and CDR2 FYNNEI. For the CDR3, the DNA is TGTGCCAGCAGTGAAGGGACTAGCGGCACAGATACGCAGTATTTT. Protein: CASSEGTSGTDTQYF.

V is TRBV19 and J is TRBJ2-3, with unresolved D. The V end lost 4 bases, the J end lost 1 base, and 9 bases lay between the germline ends. Looked up from germline, CDR1 is LNHDA and CDR2 is SQIVND (reference sequence). The CDR3 is 14 amino acids. CDR3 residues: CASSTPGGTDTQYF. The CDR3 nucleotides are TGTGCCAGTAGTACCCCTGGGGGCACAGATACGCAGTATTTT.

The chain links TRBV2 to TRBJ2-2; D is perhaps TRBD2 (6 bases). Germline lookup yields CDR1 SNHLY and CDR2 FYNNEI. The CDR3 totals 13 residues. V was cut by 6 bases and J by 6 bases, with 11 bases left in between. The CDR3 reads CASRGREAGELFF. As DNA, the CDR3 is TGTGCCAGCAGGGGCAGGGAGGCCGGGGAGCTGTTTTTT.

This chain uses TRBV30 with TRBJ1-2, with D perhaps TRBD1 (5 bases). CDR1 and CDR2 from the germline V gene are GTSNPN and SVGIG (reference sequence). The CDR3 covers 12 residues. V shed 2 bases and J shed 7 bases, with 11 bases lying between them. Written as DNA, the CDR3 is TGTGCCTGGAGTCGCAGACAGCCTGGCTACACCTTC. Amino acid sequence: CAWSRRQPGYTF.

The V gene is TRBV15, the J gene TRBJ2-1, with TRBD2 matching 13 bases. The CDR3 runs 12 residues. Germline-derived CDR1 and CDR2 are LNHNV and YYDKDF (reference sequence). The trim removed 8 bases at V and 10 bases at J, leaving 2 bases unmatched. CDR3 sequence reads: CATGLAGAEQFF. The DNA for the CDR3 is TGTGCCACCGGACTAGCGGGGGCCGAGCAGTTCTTC.

The rearrangement uses TRBV27 and TRBJ2-1; possibly TRBD2 for D (7 bases). Germline V CDR1 and CDR2: MNHEY, SMNVEV (reference sequence). Trimming left V 5 bases short and J 0 bases short, with 8 bases between. The CDR3 contains 14 residues. The CDR3 DNA reads as TGTGCCAGCAGTAGGGGGGGCTCCTACAATGAGCAGTTCTTC. Protein: CASSRGGSYNEQFF.

The chain recombines TRBV10-3 with TRBJ2-7; D is undetermined. CDR3 size: 14 residues. V lost 0 bases and J lost 0, with 6 bases in between. Germline loops: CDR1 ENHRY, CDR2 SYGVKD. The CDR3 sequence: CAISESKASYEQYF. The CDR3 coding sequence is TGTGCCATCAGTGAGTCGAAAGCCTCCTACGAGCAGTACTTC.

By proportion, this clone is medium-sized. The rearrangement joins TRBV10-1 to TRBJ2-3, with 9 bases lining up with TRBD2. Germline-derived CDR1 and CDR2 are WNHNN and SYGVQD (reference sequence). V shed 10 bases, J shed 6 bases, and the junction held 8 bases outside the gene matches. The CDR3 contains 13 residues. In DNA, the CDR3 is TGCGCCACGGGGACTAGCAAGGCGGATACGCAGTATTTT. Translated, it gives CATGTSKADTQYF.

The chain employs TRBV14 and TRBJ2-1; TRBD2 aligns across 9 bases. This CDR3 region has 17 residues. Germline V gives CDR1 SGHDN, CDR2 FVKESK. V shed 0 bases and J 7 bases; nucleotides not matched to a gene: 10. Here the CDR3 DNA reads TGTGCCAGCAGCCAAGATTGGGCGGGGGGGCGTAGGAATGAGCAGTTCTTC. Translating gives CASSQDWAGGRRNEQFF.

DNA for the CDR3: TGTGCCAGCAGCCAACCGGGACACAACTATGGCTACACCTTC. It yields the protein CASSQPGHNYGYTF. This rearrangement joins TRBV5-6 to TRBJ1-2; D possibly corresponds to TRBD1 (6 bases). The CDR3 sequence is 14 residues long. Between the trimmed V and J ends, which lost 4 bases and 2 bases, there was a span of 12 bases. CDR1 and CDR2 (germline): SGHDT, YYEEEE.

V and J are TRBV7-8 and TRBJ1-4, with 9 bases that match TRBD1. The CDR3 is 16 residues long. CDR1 and CDR2 (germline): SGHVS, FQNEAQ. With 5 bases clipped from V and 6 bases from J, the junction kept 10 bases outside the gene matches. The CDR3: CASSPGTGYFDEKLFF. The CDR3, as DNA: TGTGCCAGCAGCCCCGGGACAGGGTATTTTGATGAAAAACTGTTTTTT.

The chain couples TRBV6-4 to TRBJ2-1, with D hard to call. Germline V gives CDR1 MRHNA, CDR2 SNTAGT. The ends were cut back, 2 bases at V and 0 bases at J, with 2 bases in the middle. The length of the CDR3 is 13 residues. The CDR3 loop is CASSDVSYNEQFF. The CDR3 bases are TGTGCCAGCAGTGACGTCTCCTACAATGAGCAGTTCTTC.

The chain recombines TRBV18 with TRBJ1-2, with 8 positions matching TRBD1. After removal of 5 bases from V and 4 bases from J, the junction contained 15 bases not matched to a gene. In germline, CDR1 is KGHSH, CDR2 LQKENI. CDR3 length: 17 amino acids. CDR3 DNA: TGTGCCAGCTCAAACCGGGACAGGCTAGGGAGTACCTATGGCTACACCTTC. It yields the protein CASSNRDRLGSTYGYTF.

The gene calls are TRBV2 and TRBJ1-1, with D perhaps TRBD1 (6 bases). Looked up from germline, CDR1 is SNHLY and CDR2 is FYNNEI. CDR3 length equals 13 residues. V lost 6 bases and J 4 bases, leaving 12 bases between the germline ends. The CDR3 sequence: CASRGTGSTEAFF. The CDR3 DNA reads TGTGCCAGCAGGGGAACAGGGAGCACTGAAGCTTTCTTT.

The chain employs TRBV28 and TRBJ2-7; D is possibly TRBD1 or TRBD2 (5 bases each). The length of the CDR3 is 11 residues. V was shortened by 2 bases and J by 7 bases, with 6 bases between the two germline ends. The germline V gene encodes CDR1 MDHEN and CDR2 SYDVKM. CDR3 DNA: TGTGCCAGCAGTTTAGAGGGGGAGCAGTACTTC. This gives the protein CASSLEGEQYF.

This clone has only a few counts. CDR3 amino acids: CASSLSPPAQYF. The CDR3 DNA sequence: TGTGCCAGCAGTTTATCCCCTCCTGCCCAGTACTTC. This rearrangement joins TRBV27 to TRBJ2-5, with D unclear. This CDR3 is 12 amino acids long. V dropped 0 bases and J dropped 9 bases, with 8 bases sitting between them. Germline CDR1 is MNHEY and CDR2 is SMNVEV (reference sequence).

This clone was seen just once. The rearrangement joins TRBV18 to TRBJ2-5; 8 bases align to TRBD1. Germline V lookup: CDR1 KGHSH, CDR2 LQKENI. V trimming: 3 bases; J trimming: 4 bases; junction bases outside the gene matches: 1. The CDR3 is 13 amino acids. The CDR3 sequence is CASSPGQGETQYF. For the CDR3, the DNA is TGTGCCAGCTCACCTGGACAGGGAGAGACCCAGTACTTC.

The chain carries TRBV2 and TRBJ2-7; TRBD2 aligns across 8 bases. CDR1 is SNHLY, CDR2 FYNNEI, per germline. CDR3 length equals 13 residues. The V gene end was trimmed by 6 bases and the J gene end by 2 bases; junction bases not matched to a gene: 3. In DNA form, the CDR3 reads TGTGCCAGCAGGATAGCGGGGACCTACGAGCAGTACTTC. Amino acids: CASRIAGTYEQYF. Full variable domain (rest looked up from reference TRBV2 and TRBJ2-7): EPEVTQTPSHQVTQMGQEVILRCVPISNHLYFYWYRQILGQKVEFLVSFYNNEISEKSEIFDDQFSVERPDGSNFTLKIRSTKLEDSAMYFCASRIAGTYEQYFGPGTRLTVT.

The chain links TRBV15 to TRBJ2-3, with D perhaps matching TRBD2 (6 bases). The CDR3 consists of 16 residues. V gave up 3 bases and J gave up 0 bases, with 13 bases separating them. Germline CDR1 and CDR2: LNHNV and YYDKDF (reference sequence). Here the CDR3 DNA reads TGTGCCACCAGCAGGGGGGACTCCGGCAGCACAGATACGCAGTATTTT. It encodes CATSRGDSGSTDTQYF. The full variable domain, with the rest looked up from reference TRBV15 and TRBJ2-3, is DAMVIQNPRYQVTQFGKPVTLSCSQTLNHNVMYWYQQKSSQAPKLLFHYYDKDFNNEADTPDNFQSRRPNTSFCFLDIRSPGLGDTAMYLCATSRGDSGSTDTQYFGPGTRLTVL.

The chain combines TRBV5-1 with TRBJ1-1; possible D gene TRBD1, 5 bases. CDR1 and CDR2 from the germline V gene are SGHRS and YFSETQ. V dropped 5 bases and J dropped 1 base, with 9 bases sitting between them. The CDR3 contains 13 residues. CDR3 in amino acids: CASRPTGNTEAFF. The CDR3 bases are TGCGCCAGCAGGCCCACAGGGAACACTGAAGCTTTCTTT.

The CDR3 DNA is TGTGCCAGCAGCCGGGACAGTGAAAAACTGTTTTTT. Its protein is CASSRDSEKLFF. The chain carries TRBV27 and TRBJ1-4, with 7 bases fitting TRBD1. The CDR3 is 12 amino acids. The V segment lost 6 bases and the J segment 7 bases; nucleotides outside the gene matches: 2. Germline CDR1 reads MNHEY; CDR2 reads SMNVEV (reference sequence).